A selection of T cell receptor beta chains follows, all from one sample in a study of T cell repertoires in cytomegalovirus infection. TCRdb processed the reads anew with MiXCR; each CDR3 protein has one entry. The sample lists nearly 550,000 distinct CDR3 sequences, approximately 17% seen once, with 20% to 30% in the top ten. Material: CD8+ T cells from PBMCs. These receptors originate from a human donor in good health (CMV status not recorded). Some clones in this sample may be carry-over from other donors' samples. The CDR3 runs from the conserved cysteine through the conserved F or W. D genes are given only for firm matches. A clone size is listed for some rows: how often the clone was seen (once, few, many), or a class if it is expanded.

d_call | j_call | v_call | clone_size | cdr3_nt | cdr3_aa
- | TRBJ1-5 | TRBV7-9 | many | TGTGCCAGCAGGGGGGGGCTTGGGGATCAGCCCCAGCATTTT | CASRGGLGDQPQHF
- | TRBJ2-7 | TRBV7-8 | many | TGTGCCAGCAGCTTAAGTCTGGGAGGCGAGCAGTACTTC | CASSLSLGGEQYF
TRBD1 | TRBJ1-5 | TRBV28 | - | TGTGCCAGCACCCGGGACAGGGAGATCAATCAGCCCCAGCATTTT | CASTRDREINQPQHF
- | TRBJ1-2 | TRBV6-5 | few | TGTGCCAGCGCAGATAAATTTTGGGGGAACTATGGCTACACCTTC | CASADKFWGNYGYTF
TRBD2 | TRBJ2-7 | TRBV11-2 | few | TGTGCCAGCAGCCATGCTAGCGGGAGGAGCTCCTACGAGCAGTACTTC | CASSHASGRSSYEQYF
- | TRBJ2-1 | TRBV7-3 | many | TGTGCCAGCAGCTTAACGTCTAGGGGGTCGAGTTTTTCCTACAATGAGCAGTTCTTC | CASSLTSRGSSFSYNEQFF
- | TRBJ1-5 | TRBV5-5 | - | TGTGCCAGCAGCGAGCGGCAGGGCAACAATCAGCCCCAGCATTTT | CASSERQGNNQPQHF
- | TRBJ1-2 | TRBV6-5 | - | TGTGCCAGCAGTTACCGCAACAGCAATGGCTACACCTTC | CASSYRNSNGYTF
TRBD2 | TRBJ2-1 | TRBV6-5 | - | TGTGCCAGCAGTGGCGGGACTAGCGGGAGTAAGAGGTCCTACAATGAGCAGTTCTTC | CASSGGTSGSKRSYNEQFF
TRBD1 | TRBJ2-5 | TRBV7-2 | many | TGTGCCAGCAGCTCCCACAGGGGCGGCCAAGAGACCCAGTACTTC | CASSSHRGGQETQYF
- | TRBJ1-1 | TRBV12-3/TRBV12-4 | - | TGTGCCACCAGCCTGACAGAGAACACTGAAGCTTTCTTT | CATSLTENTEAFF
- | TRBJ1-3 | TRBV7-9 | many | TGTGCCAGCAGCTTAGCGGCGGATCGCTCTGGAAACACCATATATTTT | CASSLAADRSGNTIYF
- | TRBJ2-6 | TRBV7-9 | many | TGTGCCAGCAGCGAGAGCTCTGGGGCCAACGTCCTGACTTTC | CASSESSGANVLTF
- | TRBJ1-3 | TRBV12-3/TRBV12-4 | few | TGTGCCAGCAGTTTAATTTCTGGAAACACCATATATTTT | CASSLISGNTIYF
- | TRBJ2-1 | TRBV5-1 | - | TGCGCCAGCAGCTTGAGGAGGGGGCTCTACAATGAGCAGTTCTTC | CASSLRRGLYNEQFF
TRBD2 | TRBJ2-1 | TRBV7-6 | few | TGTGCCAGCAGCTTAGTCGGGAGGGCCTACAATGAGCAGTTCTTC | CASSLVGRAYNEQFF
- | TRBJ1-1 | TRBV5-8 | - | TGTGCCAGCAGCTTGGGTGGGGGGCTGTACACTGAAGCTTTCTTT | CASSLGGGLYTEAFF
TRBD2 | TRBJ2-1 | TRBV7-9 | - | TGTGCCAGCAGCTTAGCGGTAGCGGGGGGTGACAATGAGCAGTTCTTC | CASSLAVAGGDNEQFF
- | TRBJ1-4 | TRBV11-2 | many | TGTGCCAGCAGCTCCTTACTGTCAACTAATGAAAAACTGTTTTTT | CASSSLLSTNEKLFF
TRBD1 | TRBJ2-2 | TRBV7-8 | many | TGTGCCGGGCTCTGGGACAGGCACAGGTTTGGCACCGGGGAGCTGTTTTTT | CAGLWDRHRFGTGELFF
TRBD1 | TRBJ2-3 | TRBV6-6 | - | TGTGCCAGCAGTTACTCTGGACAGGGGATGGATACGCAGTATTTT | CASSYSGQGMDTQYF
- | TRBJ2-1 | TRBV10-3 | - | TGTGCCACCTCCCCCAGTGAGCAGTTCTTC | CATSPSEQFF
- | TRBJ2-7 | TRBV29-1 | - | TGCAGCGTCGTCCCCCCAGCCGAGCAGTACTTC | CSVVPPAEQYF
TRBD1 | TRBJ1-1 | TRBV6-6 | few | TGTGCCAGCAGAGAAGACAGGGGCATTTCTGAAGCTTTCTTT | CASREDRGISEAFF
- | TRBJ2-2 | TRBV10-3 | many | TGTGCCATCACGCAGCCAGGGACCACCGGGGAGCTGTTTTTT | CAITQPGTTGELFF
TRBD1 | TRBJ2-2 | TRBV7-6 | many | TGTGCCAGCAGTCCTGGGACAGTCTCGAACACCGGGGAGCTGTTTTTT | CASSPGTVSNTGELFF
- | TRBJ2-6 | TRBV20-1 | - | TGCAGTGCTAGAGATTCGGGGGCCCGCTTCTCTGGGGCCAACGTCCTGACTTTC | CSARDSGARFSGANVLTF
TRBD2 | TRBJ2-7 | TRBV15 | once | TGTGCCACCAGCAGTGATGGACTAGCGGGAGTCTACGAGCAGTACTTC | CATSSDGLAGVYEQYF
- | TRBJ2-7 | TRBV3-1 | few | TGTGCCAGCAGCCAAGAAGCGAGCGGCCGGTTCTCCTACGAGCAGTACTTC | CASSQEASGRFSYEQYF
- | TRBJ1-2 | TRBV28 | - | TGTGCCAGCACGCGGGACGAGGAGGGCTACACCTTC | CASTRDEEGYTF
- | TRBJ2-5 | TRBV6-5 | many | TGTGCCAGCAGTTACTCTACAGGGTCCCAAGAGACCCAGTACTTC | CASSYSTGSQETQYF